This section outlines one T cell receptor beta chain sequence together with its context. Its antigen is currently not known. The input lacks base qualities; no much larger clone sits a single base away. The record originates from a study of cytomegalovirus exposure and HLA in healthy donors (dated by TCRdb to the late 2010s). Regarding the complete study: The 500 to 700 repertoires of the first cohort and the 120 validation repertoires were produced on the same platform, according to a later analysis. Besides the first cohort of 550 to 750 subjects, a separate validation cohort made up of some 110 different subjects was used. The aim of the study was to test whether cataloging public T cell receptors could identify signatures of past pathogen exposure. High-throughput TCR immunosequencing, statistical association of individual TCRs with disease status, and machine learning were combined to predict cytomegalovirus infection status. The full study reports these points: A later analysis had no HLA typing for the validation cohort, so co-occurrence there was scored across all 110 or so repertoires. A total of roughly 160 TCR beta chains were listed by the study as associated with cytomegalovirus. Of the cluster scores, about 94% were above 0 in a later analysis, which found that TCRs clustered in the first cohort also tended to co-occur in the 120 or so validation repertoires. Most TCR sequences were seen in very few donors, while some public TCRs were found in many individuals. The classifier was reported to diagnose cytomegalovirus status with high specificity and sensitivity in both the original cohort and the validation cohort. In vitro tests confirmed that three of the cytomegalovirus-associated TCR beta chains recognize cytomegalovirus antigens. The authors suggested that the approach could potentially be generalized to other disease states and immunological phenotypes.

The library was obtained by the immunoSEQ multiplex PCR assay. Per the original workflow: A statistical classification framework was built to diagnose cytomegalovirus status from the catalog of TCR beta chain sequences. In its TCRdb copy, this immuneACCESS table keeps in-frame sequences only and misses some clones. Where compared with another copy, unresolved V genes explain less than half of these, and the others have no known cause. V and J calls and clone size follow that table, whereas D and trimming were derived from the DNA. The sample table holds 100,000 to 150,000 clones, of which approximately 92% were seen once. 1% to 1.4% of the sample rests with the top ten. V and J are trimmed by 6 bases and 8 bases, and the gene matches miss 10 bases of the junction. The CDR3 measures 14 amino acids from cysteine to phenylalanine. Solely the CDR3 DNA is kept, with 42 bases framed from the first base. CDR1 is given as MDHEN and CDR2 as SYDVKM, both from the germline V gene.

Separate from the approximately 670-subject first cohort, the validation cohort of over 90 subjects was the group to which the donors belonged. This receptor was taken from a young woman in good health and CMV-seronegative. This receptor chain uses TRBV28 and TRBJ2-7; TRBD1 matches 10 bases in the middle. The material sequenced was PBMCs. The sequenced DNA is TGTGCCAGCAGAGAGACAGGGGGCGCGTTAAAGCAGTACTTC. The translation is CASRETGGALKQYF.